The 9 T cell receptor beta chains given below trace back to one sample, sequenced in a study of blood T cells in healthy people across ages. A second PCR of about 6 to 11 cycles used a sample-barcoded 5' primer and a J-beta primer mix. MiXCR was run by TCRdb on the 5' RACE reads, yielding one entry per CDR3 protein. The sample lists about 830,000 distinct CDR3 sequences; roughly 64% were seen once. Material for sequencing was blood. Receptors originate from a man aged 25-40 years in good health.

This rearrangement joins TRBV27 to TRBJ2-1, with TRBD2 identical over 11 bases. The CDR3 is made up of 15 amino acids. Trimming cost V 5 bases and J 6 bases; bases outside gene matches: 6. The V gene's germline CDR1 is MNHEY and CDR2 SMNVEV (reference sequence). CDR3 amino acids: CASSRRTSGPNEQFF. The CDR3 DNA is TGTGCCAGCAGTAGAAGGACTAGCGGGCCCAATGAGCAGTTCTTC.

This clonotype appeared a few times. The chain couples TRBV7-2 to TRBJ2-7; 7 nucleotides align to TRBD2. The CDR3 has 13 residues. CDR1 SGHTA and CDR2 FQGNSA come from the germline V gene. The V segment lost 2 bases and the J segment 5 bases; nucleotides outside the gene matches: 3. The CDR3 DNA sequence: TGTGCCAGCAGCTTATTGGGAGGGGACGAGCAGTACTTC. Amino acid sequence: CASSLLGGDEQYF.

This sequence joins TRBV5-5 and TRBJ2-3; D is undetermined. V shed 4 bases and J shed 0 bases, with 15 bases lying between them. Per the germline V gene, CDR1 is SGHKS and CDR2 is YYEKEE (reference sequence). The length of the CDR3 is 16 residues. The CDR3, as DNA: TGTGCCAGCAGCATGACACAGACGCCTAGCACAGATACGCAGTATTTT. It translates to CASSMTQTPSTDTQYF.

V and J are TRBV25-1 and TRBJ2-3; maybe TRBD2 (6 bases). The germline V gene has CDR1 MGHDK and CDR2 SYGVNS. V was cut by 1 base and J by 2 bases, with 10 bases left in between. The length of the CDR3 is 15 residues. This CDR3 reads CASSEWAGTTDTQYF. The DNA for the CDR3 is TGTGCCAGCAGTGAATGGGCGGGGACCACAGATACGCAGTATTTT.

This chain links TRBV25-1 with TRBJ1-1; D uncertain. Germline V gene lookup returns CDR1 MGHDK and CDR2 SYGVNS. Trimming shortened V by 9 bases and J by 6 bases, and 11 bases separated the two germline ends. The length of the CDR3 is 11 residues. The CDR3 sequence is CASTKGAEAFF. The CDR3 region has the DNA TGTGCCAGTACGAAGGGTGCTGAAGCTTTCTTT.

This rearrangement joins TRBV7-2 to TRBJ1-2, with 7 bases that match TRBD1. The germline V gene encodes CDR1 SGHTA and CDR2 FQGNSA. The CDR3 extends over 15 amino acids. Losses at the gene ends were 0 bases for V and 1 base for J; bases not matched to a gene: 2. The CDR3 reads CASSLAGGNNYGYTF. CDR3 sequence (DNA): TGTGCCAGCAGCTTAGCAGGGGGCAATAACTATGGCTACACCTTC. The variable domain in full, with the rest retrieved from reference TRBV7-2 and TRBJ1-2, is GAGVSQSPSNKVTEKGKDVELRCDPISGHTALYWYRQSLGQGLEFLIYFQGNSAPDKSGLPSDRFSAERTGGSVSTLTIQRTQQEDSAVYLCASSLAGGNNYGYTFGSGTRLTVV.

A note on this clonotype: The junction departs from germline at one end; a sequencing error may be responsible. V and J are TRBV25-1 and TRBJ2-1; 9 bases match TRBD1. In germline, CDR1 is MGHDK, CDR2 SYGVNS. The CDR3 has 15 residues. CDR3 loop: CARSERQGGNDEQFF. The CDR3 nucleotides are TGTGCCCGCAGTGAGCGACAGGGGGGGAACGATGAGCAGTTCTTC.

This clonotype was seen a few times. The chain is built from TRBV27 and TRBJ2-5; a possible D gene is TRBD2 (5 bases). Trimming stripped 5 bases from V and 7 bases from J, with 17 bases between. This CDR3 has 14 residues. Per the germline V gene, CDR1 is MNHEY and CDR2 is SMNVEV (reference sequence). The CDR3: CASSPGLGLGTQYF. DNA of the CDR3: TGTGCCAGCAGTCCCGGACTCGGGCTAGGGACCCAGTACTTC.

The chain has TRBV12-3 or TRBV12-4 and TRBJ1-1; 7 bases fit TRBD1. This CDR3 has 15 amino acids. J was trimmed by 0 bases and V by 5 bases; bases with no gene match: 6. Here the CDR3 reads CASSAGQTLNTEAFF. The CDR3 bases are TGTGCCAGCAGTGCGGGACAGACATTGAACACTGAAGCTTTCTTT.